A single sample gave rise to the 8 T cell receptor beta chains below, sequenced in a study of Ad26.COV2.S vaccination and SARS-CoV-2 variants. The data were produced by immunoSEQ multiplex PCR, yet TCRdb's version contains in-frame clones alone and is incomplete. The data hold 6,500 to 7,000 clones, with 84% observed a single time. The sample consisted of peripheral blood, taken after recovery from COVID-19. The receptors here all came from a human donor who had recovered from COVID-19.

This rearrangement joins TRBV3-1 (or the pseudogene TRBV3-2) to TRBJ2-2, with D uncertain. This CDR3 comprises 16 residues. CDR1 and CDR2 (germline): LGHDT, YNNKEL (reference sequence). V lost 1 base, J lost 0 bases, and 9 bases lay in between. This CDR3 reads CASSQVWGSNTGELFF. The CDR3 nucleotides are TGTGCCAGCAGCCAAGTTTGGGGATCGAACACCGGGGAGCTGTTTTTT.

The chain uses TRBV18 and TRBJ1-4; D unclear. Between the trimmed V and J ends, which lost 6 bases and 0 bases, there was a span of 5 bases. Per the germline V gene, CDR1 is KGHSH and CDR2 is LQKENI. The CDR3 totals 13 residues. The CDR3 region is CASSAATNEKLFF. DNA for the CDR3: TGTGCCAGCTCGGCGGCAACTAATGAAAAACTGTTTTTT. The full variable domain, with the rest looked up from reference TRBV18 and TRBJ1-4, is NAGVMQNPRHLVRRRGQEARLRCSPMKGHSHVYWYRQLPEEGLKFMVYLQKENIIDESGMPKERFSAEFPKEGPSILRIQQVVRGDSAAYFCASSAATNEKLFFGSGTQLSVL.

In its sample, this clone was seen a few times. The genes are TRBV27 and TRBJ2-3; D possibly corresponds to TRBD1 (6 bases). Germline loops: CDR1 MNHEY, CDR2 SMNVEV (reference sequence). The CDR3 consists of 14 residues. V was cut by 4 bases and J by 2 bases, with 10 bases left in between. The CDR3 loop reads CASSYRDHTDTQYF. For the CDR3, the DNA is TGTGCCAGCAGTTACAGGGACCACACAGATACGCAGTATTTT.

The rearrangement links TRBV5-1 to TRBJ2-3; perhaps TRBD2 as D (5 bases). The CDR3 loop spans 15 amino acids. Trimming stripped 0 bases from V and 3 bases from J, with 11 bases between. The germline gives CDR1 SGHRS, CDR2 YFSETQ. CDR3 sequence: CASSLGGVGTDTQYF. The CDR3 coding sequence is TGCGCCAGCAGCTTGGGGGGAGTAGGTACAGATACGCAGTATTTT. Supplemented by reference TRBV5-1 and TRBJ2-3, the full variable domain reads KAGVTQTPRYLIKTRGQQVTLSCSPISGHRSVSWYQQTPGQGLQFLFEYFSETQRNKGNFPGRFSGRQFSNSRSEMNVSTLELGDSALYLCASSLGGVGTDTQYFGPGTRLTVL.

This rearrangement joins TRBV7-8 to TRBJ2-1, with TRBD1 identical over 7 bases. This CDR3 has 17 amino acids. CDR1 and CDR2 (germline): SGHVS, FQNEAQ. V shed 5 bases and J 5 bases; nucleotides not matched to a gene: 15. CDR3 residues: CASSLSFWDSSDNEQFF. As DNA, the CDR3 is TGTGCCAGCAGCCTATCTTTTTGGGACAGTTCTGACAATGAGCAGTTCTTC. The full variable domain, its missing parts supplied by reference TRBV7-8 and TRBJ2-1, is GAGVSQSPRYKVAKRGQDVALRCDPISGHVSLFWYQQALGQGPEFLTYFQNEAQLDKSGLPSDRFFAERPEGSVSTLKIQRTQQEDSAVYLCASSLSFWDSSDNEQFFGPGTRLTVL.

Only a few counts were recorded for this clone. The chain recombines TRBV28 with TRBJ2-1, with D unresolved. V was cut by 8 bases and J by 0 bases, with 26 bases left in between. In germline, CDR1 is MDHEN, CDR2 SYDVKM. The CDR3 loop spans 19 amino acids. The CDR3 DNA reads TGTGCCAGCCGCTCGTTTCTTGGTCCAAAGGCCCACTCCTACAATGAGCAGTTCTTC. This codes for CASRSFLGPKAHSYNEQFF.

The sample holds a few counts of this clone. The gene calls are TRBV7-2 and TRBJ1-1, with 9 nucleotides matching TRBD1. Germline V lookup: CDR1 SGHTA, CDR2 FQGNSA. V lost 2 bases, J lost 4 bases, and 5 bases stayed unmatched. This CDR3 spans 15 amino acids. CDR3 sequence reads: CASSLQDRGGTEAFF. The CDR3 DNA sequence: TGTGCCAGCAGCTTACAGGACAGGGGTGGCACTGAAGCTTTCTTT.

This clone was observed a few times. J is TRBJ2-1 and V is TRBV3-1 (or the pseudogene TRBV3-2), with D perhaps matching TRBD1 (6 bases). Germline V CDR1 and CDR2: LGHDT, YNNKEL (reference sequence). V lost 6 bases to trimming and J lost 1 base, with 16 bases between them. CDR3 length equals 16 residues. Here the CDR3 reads CASSVSGTPSYNEQFF. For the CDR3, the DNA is TGTGCCAGCAGTGTTTCCGGGACACCGTCCTACAATGAGCAGTTCTTC.